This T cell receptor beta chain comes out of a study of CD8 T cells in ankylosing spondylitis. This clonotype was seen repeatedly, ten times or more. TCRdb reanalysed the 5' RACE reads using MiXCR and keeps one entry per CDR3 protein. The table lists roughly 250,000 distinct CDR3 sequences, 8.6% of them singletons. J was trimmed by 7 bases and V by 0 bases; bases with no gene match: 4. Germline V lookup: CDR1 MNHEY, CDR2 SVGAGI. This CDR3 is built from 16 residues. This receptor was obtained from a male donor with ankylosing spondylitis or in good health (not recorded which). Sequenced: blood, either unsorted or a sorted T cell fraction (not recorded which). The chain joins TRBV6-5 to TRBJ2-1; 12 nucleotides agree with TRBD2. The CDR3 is CASSYSGLAGGNEQFF. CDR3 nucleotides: TGTGCCAGCAGTTACTCGGGTCTAGCGGGAGGGAATGAGCAGTTCTTC.